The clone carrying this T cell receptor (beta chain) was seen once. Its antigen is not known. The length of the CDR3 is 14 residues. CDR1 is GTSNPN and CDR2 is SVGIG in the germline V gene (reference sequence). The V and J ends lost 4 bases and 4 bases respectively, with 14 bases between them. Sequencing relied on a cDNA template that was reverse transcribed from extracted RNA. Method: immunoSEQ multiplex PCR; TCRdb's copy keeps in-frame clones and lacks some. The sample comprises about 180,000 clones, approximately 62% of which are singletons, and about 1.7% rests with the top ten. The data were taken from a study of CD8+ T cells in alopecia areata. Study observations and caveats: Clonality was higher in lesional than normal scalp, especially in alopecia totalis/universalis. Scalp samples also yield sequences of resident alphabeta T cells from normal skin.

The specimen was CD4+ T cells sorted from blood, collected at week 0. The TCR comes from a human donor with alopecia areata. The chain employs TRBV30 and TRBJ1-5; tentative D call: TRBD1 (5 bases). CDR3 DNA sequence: TGTGCCTGGAAGGGAGGGGTAGGGAATCAGCCCCAGCATTTT. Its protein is CAWKGGVGNQPQHF.